This TCR beta chain appears in the sequencing data of a study of T cells in Graves' hyperthyroidism and ophthalmopathy. Trimming took off 6 bases at V and 3 bases at J, with 11 bases between the two ends. Germline V gives CDR1 MNHEY, CDR2 SMNVEV (reference sequence). The CDR3 length is 13 residues. Authors of the study amplified TCR beta CDR3 regions from RNA transcripts. HTBI primers were employed in a first-round RT-PCR of the TCR CDR3. Via MiXCR, TCRdb re-called the multiplex PCR reads, giving one row per CDR3 protein. The sample includes hundreds of thousands of distinct CDR3 sequences, 14% to 15% of them seen just once. The cohort's ophthalmopathy patients, a group with duration under 3 months, had a Clinical Activity Score of at least 3 and a NOSPECS grade of at least 4. About 10 ml of fresh peripheral blood supplied the PBMCs.

The rearrangement uses TRBV27 and TRBJ1-1, with D unclear. The source is a woman between 40 and 50 years old with Graves' ophthalmopathy. The sequenced material came from blood. CDR3 bases: TGTGCCAGCAGGGCGCGCAAGGACACTGAAGCTTTCTTT. It codes for CASRARKDTEAFF.